Sequencing of this TCR beta chain was carried out in a study of blood T cell repertoires in COVID-19 (dated by TCRdb to about 2020). In terms of the full investigation: The collaborator samples originated in the United States, Italy and Spain and spanned the acute and convalescent phases of COVID-19. The sample metadata nearly always contained a de-identified subject ID, COVID-19 status, age in years and sex. Samples came from the ongoing ImmuneRACE study (first 160 participants) plus 1,254 subjects from 6 global collaborators. Subjects who had been exposed to COVID-19, were actively infected with it, or had recovered from it provided the deeply sampled blood TCRbeta repertoires that made up the dataset. A freely available public database, intended as a resource for researchers studying the immune response to SARS-CoV-2, is where the repertoires were released. Where available, HLA class I and class II types were obtained from metadata supplied by the sample provider rather than from assay-based typing. The material from the prospective study consisted of cDNA or gDNA derived from T cells, B-cell-depleted T cells, or PBMCs. Points the paper makes about the study in general: The amount of clinical and demographic metadata varied by source and participant and was provided uncurated.

As to this clone: This receptor's antigen is unknown. One base away there is no much larger clone; base qualities are not given.

TCRbeta CDR3 regions were amplified from genomic DNA by means of the immunoSEQ Assay, a bias-controlled multiplex PCR. Per the original workflow: The number of nucleated cells in each sample was estimated by amplification of reference gene primers within the assay. To quantify the absolute abundance of each unique TCRbeta CDR3 rearrangement, sequence reads were collapsed and filtered. Productive Simpson clonality was computed per sample as the square root of Simpson's diversity index over productive rearrangements. Sourced from immuneACCESS, this table was stored by TCRdb with only in-frame sequences that have V and J called. A share of the clones is absent; for the studies checked, an unresolved V gene accounts for under half, and the remainder has no known explanation. V, J and clone size were drawn from that table, and D and trimming were deduced from the DNA. This sample has 130,000 to 150,000 clones in its table, and roughly 79% of those were observed once. The top ten clonotypes cover 7% to 9% of the sample.

The collaborating institutions used their own protocols to collect whole blood in K2EDTA tubes. For TCRbeta analysis, collaborators shipped samples in one of three forms: frozen whole blood, isolated PBMCs, or DNA extracted from either of those sample types. Based on the germline V gene, the CDR1 and CDR2 sequences are SGDLS and YYNGEE. The CDR3 goes from the cysteine to the phenylalanine over 15 residues. The CDR3 DNA has 45 bases and is translated from base 1. V trim: 4 bases; J trim: 4 bases; unmatched bases: 4. Recombination connected TRBV9 to TRBJ2-1, and 11 junction bases match TRBD2. The sequencing sample was made of peripheral blood. This receptor was identified in a human donor with acute or convalescent COVID-19. The donor label of this sample is uncertain. DNA sequence: TGTGCCAGCAGCCCCCGACTAGCGGGGTACAATGAGCAGTTCTTC. Its product reads: CASSPRLAGYNEQFF.